This T cell receptor (beta chain) is drawn from a study of graft-versus-host responses after intestinal transplantation. Generated by immunoSEQ multiplex PCR, the TCRdb table keeps only in-frame clones and is missing some. This table holds some 14,000 clones, roughly 30% found once. At the end of the reaction, proliferating CFSE-low CD3+CD4+ and CD3+CD8+ responders were sorted. This specimen was alloreactive CD4+ T cells from a mixed lymphocyte reaction culture, taken before intestinal transplant. Indicated subset: CFSE-low proliferating T cells sorted from roughly 6-day pre-transplant mixed lymphocyte reaction (GvH or HvG direction). The sequence was obtained from a human patient who received an intestinal transplant.

The CDR3 loop is CASTRHTYEQYF. In nucleotides, the CDR3 is TGTGCCAGTACGAGACATACCTACGAGCAGTACTTC. The V gene is TRBV25-1, the J gene TRBJ2-7; no reliable D call. The V gene lost 9 bases and the J gene lost 2 bases, with 11 bases spanning the gap. This CDR3 region has 12 residues. CDR1 is MGHDK, CDR2 SYGVNS, per germline.